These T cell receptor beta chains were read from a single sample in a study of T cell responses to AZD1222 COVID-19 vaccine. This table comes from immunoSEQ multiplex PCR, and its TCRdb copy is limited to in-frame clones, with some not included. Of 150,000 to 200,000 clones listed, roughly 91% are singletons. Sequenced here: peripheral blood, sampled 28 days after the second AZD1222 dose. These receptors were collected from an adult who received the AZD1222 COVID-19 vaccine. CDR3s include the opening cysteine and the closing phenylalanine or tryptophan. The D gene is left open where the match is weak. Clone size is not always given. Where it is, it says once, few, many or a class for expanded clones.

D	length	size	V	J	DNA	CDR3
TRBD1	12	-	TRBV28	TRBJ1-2	TGTGCCAGCAATACAGGGGCTTATGGCTACACCTTC	CASNTGAYGYTF
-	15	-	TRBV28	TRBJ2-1	TGTGCCAGCAGCGTCCCTCAGGGGCTAGGTGATGAGCAGTTCTTC	CASSVPQGLGDEQFF
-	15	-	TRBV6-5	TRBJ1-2	TGTGCCAGCTCACTCCCGGGACGTGGGCTGGATGGCTACACCTTC	CASSLPGRGLDGYTF
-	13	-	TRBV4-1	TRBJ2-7	TGCGCCAGCAGCCTCGGGCCCACCTACGAGCAGTACTTC	CASSLGPTYEQYF
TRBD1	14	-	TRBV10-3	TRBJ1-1	TGTGCCATCAGAAAACAGGGGGCGAACACTGAAGCTTTCTTT	CAIRKQGANTEAFF
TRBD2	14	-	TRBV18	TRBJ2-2	TGTGCCAGCTCTAGCGGGAGGAACACCGGGGAGCTGTTTTTT	CASSSGRNTGELFF
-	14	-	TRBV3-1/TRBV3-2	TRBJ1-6	TGTGCCAGCAGCCCGGTGGAGTCTAATTCACCCCTCCACTTT	CASSPVESNSPLHF
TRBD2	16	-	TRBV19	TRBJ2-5	TGTGCCAGTAGTATGTATAGCGGGGGGCCCGAAGAGACCCAGTACTTC	CASSMYSGGPEETQYF
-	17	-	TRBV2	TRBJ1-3	TGTGCCAGCAGAGGGGGGAGGGCAGGAAACTCTGGAAACACCATATATTTT	CASRGGRAGNSGNTIYF
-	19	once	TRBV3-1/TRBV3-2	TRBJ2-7	TGTGCCAGCAGCCAAGATCGGGTTCGTGGTTTAGCGGTATCCTACGAGCAGTACTTC	CASSQDRVRGLAVSYEQYF
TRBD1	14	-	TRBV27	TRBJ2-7	TGTGCCAGCAGTTTAGGGGACAGCACCTACGAGCAGTACTTC	CASSLGDSTYEQYF
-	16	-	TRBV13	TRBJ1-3	TGTGCCAGCAGCTTAGGCGCGGGGTTTGCTGGAAACACCATATATTTT	CASSLGAGFAGNTIYF
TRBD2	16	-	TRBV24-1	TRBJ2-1	TGTGCCACCAGTGATTTGCGGGGGGGGGTAAGAAATGAGCAGTTCTTC	CATSDLRGGVRNEQFF
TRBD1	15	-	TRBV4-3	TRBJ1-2	TGCGCCAGCAGCCCTCAACCCCAGGGGGCACCTGGCTACACCTTC	CASSPQPQGAPGYTF